The 16 T cell receptor beta chains given below trace back to one sample, sequenced in a study of cytomegalovirus exposure and HLA in healthy donors. Here immunoSEQ multiplex PCR was the method, and the copy in TCRdb shows in-frame clones only, minus some. There are under 250,000 clones in the sample; more than 75% occur only once, and 2.5% to 3% lies in the top ten. The sample taken for sequencing was PBMCs. Every receptor here comes from a man aged 18-30 years in good health and CMV-seronegative.

The V call is TRBV7-2, the J call TRBJ2-7; 9 bases match TRBD2. Germline-derived CDR1 and CDR2 are SGHTA and FQGNSA. The CDR3 covers 16 residues. Trimming took 2 bases from V and 4 from J; bases not matched to a gene: 9. CDR3 DNA: TGTGCCAGCAGCTTACGGAGCGGGGGGTCTATATACGAGCAGTACTTC. Amino acid sequence: CASSLRSGGSIYEQYF.

The chain uses TRBV19 and TRBJ1-5, with D hard to call. CDR3 length: 12 amino acids. Germline values: CDR1 LNHDA, CDR2 SQIVND (reference sequence). With 1 base removed from V and 7 bases from J, the gap between germline ends came to 5 bases. The CDR3 DNA reads as TGTGCCAGTAGTATAGGAAGCCAGCCCCAGCATTTT. Residues: CASSIGSQPQHF. Filled out from reference TRBV19 and TRBJ1-5, the complete variable domain reads DGGITQSPKYLFRKEGQNVTLSCEQNLNHDAMYWYRQDPGQGLRLIYYSQIVNDFQKGDIAEGYSVSREKKESFPLTVTSAQKNPTAFYLCASSIGSQPQHFGDGTRLSIL.

CDR3 in amino acids: CATSSIRGSRSGANVLTF. In nucleotides, the CDR3 is TGTGCCACCAGCAGCATCAGGGGTTCCCGATCTGGGGCCAACGTCCTGACTTTC. V and J are TRBV15 and TRBJ2-6; the D gene is possibly TRBD1 (6 bases). CDR3 length: 18 residues. The ends were cut back, 3 bases at V and 1 base at J, with 16 bases in the middle. Germline V CDR1 and CDR2: LNHNV, YYDKDF (reference sequence).

This chain joins TRBV7-2 and TRBJ1-5; perhaps TRBD1 as D (6 bases). Germline values: CDR1 SGHTA, CDR2 FQGNSA. The CDR3 has 15 amino acids. Trimming took off 5 bases at V and 9 bases at J, with 20 bases between the two ends. The CDR3 DNA is TGTGCCAGCAGCCCCCTACAGGGAGGGGGTGGGCCCCAGCATTTT. Its translation is CASSPLQGGGGPQHF.

The V call is TRBV6-5, the J call TRBJ2-3; weak D call: TRBD2 (6 bases). V was shortened by 8 bases and J by 0 bases, with 18 bases between the two germline ends. Per the germline V gene, CDR1 is MNHEY and CDR2 is SVGAGI. There are 16 residues in the CDR3. The CDR3 nucleotides are TGTGCCAGCCGTTCGGGTAGCGGTTATAGCACAGATACGCAGTATTTT. Translation: CASRSGSGYSTDTQYF.

This clone was seen a single time. The chain carries TRBV7-2 and TRBJ2-1; the D gene is possibly TRBD2 (5 bases). Germline V lookup: CDR1 SGHTA, CDR2 FQGNSA. Trimming left V 3 bases short and J 10 bases short, with 19 bases between. The CDR3 covers 15 residues. The CDR3 DNA follows: TGTGCCAGCAGCTTTGCCCTTGCGAGCGGAAGGGAGCAGTTCTTC. It translates to CASSFALASGREQFF.

The chain combines TRBV7-2 with TRBJ2-3; 9 positions match TRBD1. Per the germline V gene, CDR1 is SGHTA and CDR2 is FQGNSA. V was pared by 3 bases and J by 5 bases, with 6 bases of the junction left unmatched. CDR3 length equals 15 residues. The CDR3 DNA reads as TGTGCCAGCAGCTTTAGTGGGACAGGGCGAGATACGCAGTATTTT. It yields the protein CASSFSGTGRDTQYF. The variable domain in full, completed from reference TRBV7-2 and TRBJ2-3, reads GAGVSQSPSNKVTEKGKDVELRCDPISGHTALYWYRQSLGQGLEFLIYFQGNSAPDKSGLPSDRFSAERTGGSVSTLTIQRTQQEDSAVYLCASSFSGTGRDTQYFGPGTRLTVL.

The J gene is TRBJ2-1, the V gene TRBV6-5, with D possibly being TRBD2 (5 bases). The CDR3 sequence is 13 residues long. Germline-derived CDR1 and CDR2 are MNHEY and SVGAGI. The ends were cut back, 6 bases at V and 7 bases at J, with 13 bases in the middle. For the CDR3, the DNA is TGTGCCAGCAGGCCGGACTTGCCAAATGAGCAGTTCTTC. This sequence encodes CASRPDLPNEQFF.

V is TRBV5-4 and J is TRBJ2-2, with D perhaps TRBD1 (5 bases). The CDR3 loop spans 16 amino acids. Germline V gene sequence: CDR1 SGHNT, CDR2 YYREEE (reference sequence). The V end was cut by 7 bases, the J end by 5 bases, with 21 bases between. The CDR3 DNA is TGTGCCAGCGGAATGGTCAGGGCCAGCTGGACCGGGGAGCTGTTTTTT. Its protein is CASGMVRASWTGELFF.

V gene TRBV9 combines with J gene TRBJ1-4; D may be TRBD1 (5 bases). V lost 0 bases, J lost 8 bases, and 17 bases lay in between. The CDR3 consists of 16 residues. Germline CDR1 reads SGDLS; CDR2 reads YYNGEE. CDR3 sequence: CASSVGGFNLREKLFF. The CDR3 DNA reads TGTGCCAGCAGCGTAGGGGGCTTCAACTTACGGGAAAAACTGTTTTTT.

The chain employs TRBV4-3 and TRBJ1-6, with D tentatively TRBD1 (5 bases). CDR3 length: 18 residues. The germline gives CDR1 LGHNA, CDR2 YSLEER. Between the trimmed V and J ends, which lost 1 base and 1 base, there was a span of 14 bases. The CDR3 coding sequence is TGCGCCAGCAGCCAAGGCGCCCTAGGGACTTCCTATAATTCACCCCTCCACTTT. This sequence encodes CASSQGALGTSYNSPLHF.

The genes are TRBV29-1 and TRBJ2-5; possible D gene TRBD2, 6 bases. The CDR3 spans 13 residues. V was clipped by 7 bases and J by 5 bases, with 17 bases between them. CDR1 and CDR2 (germline): SQVTM, ANQGSEA. The CDR3 DNA reads as TGCAGCGCCGCGACTAGTGGGGTCGAGACCCAGTACTTC. Protein sequence: CSAATSGVETQYF.

The V call is TRBV10-2, the J call TRBJ1-5; TRBD1 might be the D (6 bases). CDR3 length: 17 residues. Germline V lookup: CDR1 WSHSY, CDR2 SAAADI. Trimming pared 2 bases from V and 2 bases from J, leaving 16 bases between. The CDR3 loop reads CASSETNGGRGNQPQHF. DNA of the CDR3: TGCGCCAGCAGTGAGACAAACGGGGGGCGGGGCAATCAGCCCCAGCATTTT.

The chain carries TRBV7-9 and TRBJ2-5, with a weak D call TRBD2 (5 bases). V was shortened by 1 base and J by 5 bases, with 11 bases between the two germline ends. The CDR3 is made up of 14 amino acids. Germline CDR1 SEHNR, CDR2 FQNEAQ (reference sequence). The CDR3, as DNA: TGTGCCAGCAGCTTAGGGGGAGTAGGGGAGACCCAGTACTTC. Translation: CASSLGGVGETQYF.

The rearrangement links TRBV27 to TRBJ2-1; 10 bases fit TRBD2. The CDR3 is 15 residues long. J gave up 8 bases and V 2 bases, and 6 bases lay outside the gene matches. The germline CDR1 and CDR2 sequences are MNHEY and SMNVEV (reference sequence). In DNA, the CDR3 is TGTGCCAGCAGTTTAACAGCTAGCGGGGGTTATGAGCAGTTCTTC. This gives the protein CASSLTASGGYEQFF.

The rearrangement joins TRBV9 to TRBJ2-1; D remains unclear. Germline loops: CDR1 SGDLS, CDR2 YYNGEE. This CDR3 spans 18 amino acids. The ends were cut back, 4 bases at V and 1 base at J, with 21 bases in the middle. As DNA, the CDR3 is TGTGCCAGCAGCCAAGGAAGCCGACAAACCCGATCCTACAATGAGCAGTTCTTC. This translates into CASSQGSRQTRSYNEQFF.